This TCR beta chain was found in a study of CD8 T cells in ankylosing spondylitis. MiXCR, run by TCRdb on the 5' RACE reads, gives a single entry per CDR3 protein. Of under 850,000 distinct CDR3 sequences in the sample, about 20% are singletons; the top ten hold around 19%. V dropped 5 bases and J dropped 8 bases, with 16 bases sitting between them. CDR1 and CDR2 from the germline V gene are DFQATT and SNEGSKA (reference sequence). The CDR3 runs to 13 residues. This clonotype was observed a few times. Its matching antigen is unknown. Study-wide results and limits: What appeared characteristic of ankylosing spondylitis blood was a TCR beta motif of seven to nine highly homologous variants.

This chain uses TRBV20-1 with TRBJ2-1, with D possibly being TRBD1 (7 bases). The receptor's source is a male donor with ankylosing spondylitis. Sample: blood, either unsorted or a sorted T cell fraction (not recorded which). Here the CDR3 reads CSAEEGARDEQFF. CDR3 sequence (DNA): TGCAGTGCTGAGGAGGGGGCGCGGGATGAGCAGTTCTTC.